The source of this T cell receptor beta chain is a study of shared clonotypes between healthy human individuals. Germline CDR1 is LNHNV and CDR2 is YYDKDF (reference sequence). The CDR3 length is 13 residues. The V and J ends lost 8 bases and 0 bases respectively, with 8 bases between them. When samples were unsorted, some 90 million PBMCs were used for genomic DNA. Study-wide points: Genetic and exposure-history diversity was limited by the small donor number.

As regards this clone: Its specificity is unknown.

Unsorted PBMC DNA was run through sequencing on ten immunoSEQ deep assay plates. The repertoire was sequenced with immunoSEQ multiplex PCR; TCRdb's copy has only in-frame clones and lacks some. The sample lists roughly 500,000 clones; approximately 82% were seen once. This sequence was found in a woman aged 40 to 50 in good health. Some clones in this sample may be carry-over from other donors' samples. V usage is TRBV15 and J usage is TRBJ2-1; perhaps TRBD2 as D (6 bases). The sample comprised PBMCs. The CDR3, as DNA: TGTGCCACCGGGCGGGACTCCTACAATGAGCAGTTCTTC. It translates to CATGRDSYNEQFF.